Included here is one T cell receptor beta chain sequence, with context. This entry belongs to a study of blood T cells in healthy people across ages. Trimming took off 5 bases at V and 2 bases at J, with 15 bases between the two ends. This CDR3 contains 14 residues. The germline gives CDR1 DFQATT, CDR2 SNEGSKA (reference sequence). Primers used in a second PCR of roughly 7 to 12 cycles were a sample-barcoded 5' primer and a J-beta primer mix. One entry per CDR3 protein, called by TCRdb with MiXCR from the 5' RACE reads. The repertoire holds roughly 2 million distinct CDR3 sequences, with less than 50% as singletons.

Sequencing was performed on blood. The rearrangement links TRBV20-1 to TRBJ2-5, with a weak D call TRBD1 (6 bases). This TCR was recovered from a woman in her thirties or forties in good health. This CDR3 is CSASDSLNQETQYF. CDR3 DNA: TGCAGTGCTTCGGACAGCCTGAATCAAGAGACCCAGTACTTC.